This T cell receptor (beta chain) was documented in a study of CD8+CD57+ T cells in acquired aplastic anemia. As for this clonotype: Its antigen is currently unknown. At one boundary the junction diverges from the germline segment, which might be a read error.

CD8+CD57+ cell expansion, shown by flow cytometry, had occurred in the patients selected for sequencing. According to the study, genomic DNA was the template for TCR beta VDJ and CDR3 profiling. TCRdb itself ran the reads through MiXCR, one entry per CDR3 protein. Counted here are approximately 190,000 distinct CDR3 sequences, more than 45% occurring once; the ten biggest clones make up approximately 9.7%. Regarding the study as a whole: Around 29 shared CD8+ CDR3s appeared highly expressed within patients' immunodominant clones.

This clonotype originated in a human donor with aplastic anemia. The material sequenced was sorted CD4+, CD8+, or CD8+CD57+ T cells (not recorded which) from PBMCs.

The CDR3 spells CASSVSSGNTIYF. As DNA, the CDR3 is TGTGCCAGCAGTGTGAGCTCTGGGAACACCATATATTTT. V is TRBV19 and J is TRBJ1-3; D remains ambiguous. CDR3 length equals 13 residues. From germline, CDR1 is LNHDA and CDR2 SQIVND (reference sequence).